These 12 T cell receptor beta chains came from one sample sequenced in a study of regulatory T cells in long-lasting Graves disease. Both iRepertoire HTBI primers and Arm-PCR of CDR3 regions were used to build the TCR beta libraries. TCRdb re-called the multiplex PCR reads with MiXCR, one entry per CDR3 protein. The sample records about 360,000 distinct CDR3 sequences, roughly 16% being singletons. The sample's time point: newly diagnosed GD, antithyroid drugs for less than 3 months. PBMC RNA was the source of the TCR library. The sample was also linked to a second study, of T cells in Graves' hyperthyroidism and ophthalmopathy.

The sample in question was peripheral blood mononuclear cells (PBMCs), obtained at new diagnosis, from a patient treated with antithyroid drugs. Receptors were obtained from a young woman with Graves disease.

This clonotype appeared many times. The rearrangement joins TRBV12-3 or TRBV12-4 to TRBJ1-2; D is uncertain. Trimming left V 5 bases short and J 12 bases short, with 16 bases between. The CDR3 contains 12 residues. CDR3 residues: CASSIGRRENTF. For the CDR3, the DNA is TGTGCCAGCAGTATCGGACGACGAGAGAACACCTTC.

This clonotype has a handful of counts. The chain employs TRBV6-1 and TRBJ2-4; 8 bases fit TRBD2. Germline V gene sequence: CDR1 MNHNS, CDR2 SASEGT. The length of the CDR3 is 17 residues. With V trimmed by 6 bases and J by 0 bases, 10 bases remained unmatched. DNA of the CDR3: TGTGCCAGCAGACCGACATTAGCGGGGCTAGCCAAAAACATTCAGTACTTC. As protein: CASRPTLAGLAKNIQYF.

This clonotype came up a few times. V usage is TRBV2 and J usage is TRBJ2-7; D possibly corresponds to TRBD2 (7 bases). This CDR3 is 13 amino acids long. V was trimmed by 7 bases and J by 2 bases, leaving 12 bases between them. Germline-derived CDR1 and CDR2 are SNHLY and FYNNEI. The CDR3 region is CASIRGDTYEQYF. In nucleotides, the CDR3 is TGTGCCAGCATACGGGGGGACACCTACGAGCAGTACTTC.

The chain has TRBV2 and TRBJ2-1; 8 bases are a match to TRBD2. The CDR3 spans 14 residues. The ends lost 3 bases at V and 8 bases at J; junction bases unmatched: 6. From germline, CDR1 is SNHLY and CDR2 FYNNEI. CDR3: CASSESPGRDEQFF. Written as DNA, the CDR3 is TGTGCCAGCAGTGAGTCTCCCGGGAGGGATGAGCAGTTCTTC.

This clonotype was seen many times. This chain connects TRBV18 to TRBJ2-3; TRBD2 matches at 8 bases. This CDR3 is 15 amino acids long. The V gene end was trimmed by 1 base and the J gene end by 2 bases; junction bases not matched to a gene: 2. Germline V gives CDR1 KGHSH, CDR2 LQKENI. CDR3 sequence: CASSPLREVTDTQYF. Here the CDR3 DNA reads TGTGCCAGCTCACCACTGCGGGAGGTCACAGATACGCAGTATTTT.

This clonotype was counted between two and nine times. A much larger clone is a single base away; this may be a read error. The gene calls are TRBV3-1 and TRBJ2-3, with D perhaps TRBD1 or TRBD2 (5 bases each). CDR3 length equals 17 residues. From germline, CDR1 is LGHDT and CDR2 YNNKEL (reference sequence). DNA of the CDR3: TGTGCCAGCAGCCGCGGGCAGGGTCTGGATTCCACAGGTACGCAGTATTTT. The encoded protein is CASSRGQGLDSTGTQYF.

There are many counts of this clonotype. The V and J genes are TRBV30 and TRBJ2-3, with TRBD1 identical over 10 bases. Germline trimming cut 6 bases from V and 4 bases from J; bases unmatched to any gene: 16. The CDR3 has 17 residues. Per the germline V gene, CDR1 is GTSNPN and CDR2 is SVGIG (reference sequence). The CDR3 protein is CACPSRGGQGTSDTQYF. CDR3 DNA: TGTGCCTGTCCCTCAAGGGGGGGACAGGGGACTTCAGATACGCAGTATTTT.

Turning to this clonotype: Only one base separates this from a far larger clonotype, so it likely reflects a read error. The chain links TRBV2 to TRBJ2-7, with 12 bases matching TRBD2. The closer fit of TRBJ2-1 to the DNA end suggests the J call may be wrong. This CDR3 has 15 amino acids. Germline V CDR1 and CDR2: SNHLY, FYNNEI. The CDR3 nucleotides read TGTGCCAGCAGGGCTGGGCTAGCGGGGGGGAATGAGCAGTTCTTC. Translation: CASRAGLAGGNEQFF.

DNA for the CDR3: TGCAGTGCTAGAGATCTAGCGGGGGGTGAGCAGTTCTTC. It translates to CSARDLAGGEQFF. This chain uses TRBV20-1 with TRBJ2-1; 11 positions agree with TRBD2. This CDR3 contains 13 residues. Germline CDR1 is DFQATT and CDR2 is SNEGSKA (reference sequence). The V segment lost 0 bases and the J segment 9 bases; nucleotides outside the gene matches: 1.

This clonotype was counted ten times or more. The V gene is TRBV5-8, the J gene TRBJ1-1; the D is unclear. V lost 4 bases, J lost 1 base, and 8 bases lay in between. This CDR3 has 13 amino acids. Germline V gives CDR1 SGHTS, CDR2 YDEGEE. The CDR3 region is CASSRAGNTEAFF. The CDR3 DNA is TGTGCCAGCAGCAGGGCCGGGAACACTGAAGCTTTCTTT.

The V call is TRBV10-3, the J call TRBJ2-7; D is unresolved. Germline-derived CDR1 and CDR2 are ENHRY and SYGVKD. This CDR3 spans 12 amino acids. V was pared by 6 bases and J by 7 bases, with 13 bases between. The CDR3 region is CAISGPAREQYF. CDR3 nucleotides: TGTGCCATCAGCGGCCCCGCGCGGGAGCAGTACTTC.

V gene TRBV29-1 combines with J gene TRBJ2-7; no definite D call. The CDR3 length is 12 residues. Trimming pared 5 bases from V and 0 bases from J, leaving 8 bases between. Germline-derived CDR1 and CDR2 are SQVTM and ANQGSEA. The CDR3 bases are TGCAGCGTTCAAGTTAGCTCCTACGAGCAGTACTTC. The encoded protein is CSVQVSSYEQYF.